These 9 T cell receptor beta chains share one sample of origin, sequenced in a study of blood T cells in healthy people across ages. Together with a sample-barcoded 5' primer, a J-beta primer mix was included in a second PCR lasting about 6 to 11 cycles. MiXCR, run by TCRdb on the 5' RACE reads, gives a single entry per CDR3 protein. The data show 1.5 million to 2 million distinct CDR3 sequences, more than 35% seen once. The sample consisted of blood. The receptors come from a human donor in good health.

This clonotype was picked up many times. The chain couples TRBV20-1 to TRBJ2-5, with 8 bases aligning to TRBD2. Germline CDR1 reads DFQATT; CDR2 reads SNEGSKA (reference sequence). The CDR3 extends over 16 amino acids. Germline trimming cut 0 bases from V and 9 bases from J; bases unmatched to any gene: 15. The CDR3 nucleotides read TGCAGTGCTAGAGATGCTTCGCGGGGGGCCTTTCGGGCCCAGTACTTC. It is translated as CSARDASRGAFRAQYF.

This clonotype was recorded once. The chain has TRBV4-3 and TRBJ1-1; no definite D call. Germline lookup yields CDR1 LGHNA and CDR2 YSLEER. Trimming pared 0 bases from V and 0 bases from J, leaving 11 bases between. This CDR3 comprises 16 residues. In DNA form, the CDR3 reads TGCGCCAGCAGCCAAGAAGTTGATATTTTGAACACTGAAGCTTTCTTT. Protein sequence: CASSQEVDILNTEAFF.

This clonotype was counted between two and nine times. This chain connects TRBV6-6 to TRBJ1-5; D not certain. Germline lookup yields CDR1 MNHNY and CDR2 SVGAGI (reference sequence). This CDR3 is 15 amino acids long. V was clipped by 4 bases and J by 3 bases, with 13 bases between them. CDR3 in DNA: TGTGCCAGCAGTTTGGGATTAGGCTCCAATCAGCCCCAGCATTTT. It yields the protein CASSLGLGSNQPQHF.

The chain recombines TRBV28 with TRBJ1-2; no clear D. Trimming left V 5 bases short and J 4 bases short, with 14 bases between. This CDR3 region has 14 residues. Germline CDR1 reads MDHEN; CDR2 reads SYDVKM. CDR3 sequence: CASSNRPTSYGYTF. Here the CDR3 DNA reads TGTGCCAGCAGTAACAGACCCACATCCTATGGCTACACCTTC.

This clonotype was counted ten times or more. The chain's CDR3 is CASSPTAVYGYTF. In DNA form, the CDR3 reads TGTGCCAGCAGTCCTACAGCCGTCTATGGCTACACCTTC. This sequence joins TRBV12-3 or TRBV12-4 and TRBJ1-2; no firm D call. This CDR3 contains 13 residues. Trimming removed 5 bases at V and 4 bases at J, with 11 bases between.

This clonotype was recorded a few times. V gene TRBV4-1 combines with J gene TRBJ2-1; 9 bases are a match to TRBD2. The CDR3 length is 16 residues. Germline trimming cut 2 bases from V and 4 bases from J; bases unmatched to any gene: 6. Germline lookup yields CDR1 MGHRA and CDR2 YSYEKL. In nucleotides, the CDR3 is TGCGCCAGCAGCCAACAAGGCGGGGGGGCTTACAATGAGCAGTTCTTC. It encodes CASSQQGGGAYNEQFF.

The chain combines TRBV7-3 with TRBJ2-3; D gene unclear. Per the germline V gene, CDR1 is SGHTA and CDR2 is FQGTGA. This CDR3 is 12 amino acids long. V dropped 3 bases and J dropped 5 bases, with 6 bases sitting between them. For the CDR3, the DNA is TGTGCCAGCAGCTTTATGAGAGATACGCAGTATTTT. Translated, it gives CASSFMRDTQYF.

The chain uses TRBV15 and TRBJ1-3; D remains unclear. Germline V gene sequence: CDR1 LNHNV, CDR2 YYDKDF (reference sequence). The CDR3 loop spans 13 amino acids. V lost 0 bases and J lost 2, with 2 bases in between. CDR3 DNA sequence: TGTGCCACCAGCAGAGAAGCTGGAAACACCATATATTTT. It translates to CATSREAGNTIYF.

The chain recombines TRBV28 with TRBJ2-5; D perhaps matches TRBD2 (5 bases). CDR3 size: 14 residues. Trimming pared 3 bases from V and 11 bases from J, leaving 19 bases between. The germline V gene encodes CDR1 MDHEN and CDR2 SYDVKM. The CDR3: CASSFLGLPTRQYF. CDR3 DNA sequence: TGTGCCAGCAGTTTCCTAGGACTTCCTACGAGGCAGTACTTC.